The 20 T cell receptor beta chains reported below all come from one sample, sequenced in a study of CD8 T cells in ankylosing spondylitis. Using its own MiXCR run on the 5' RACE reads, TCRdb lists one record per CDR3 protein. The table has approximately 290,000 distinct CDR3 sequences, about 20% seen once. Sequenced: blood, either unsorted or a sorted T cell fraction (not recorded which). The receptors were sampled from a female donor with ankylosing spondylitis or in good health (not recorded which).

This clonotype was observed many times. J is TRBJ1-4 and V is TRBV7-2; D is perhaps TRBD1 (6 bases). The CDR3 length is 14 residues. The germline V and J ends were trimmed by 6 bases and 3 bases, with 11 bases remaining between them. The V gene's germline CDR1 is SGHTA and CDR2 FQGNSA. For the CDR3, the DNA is TGTGCCAGCAGTCCGGACAGAGCTAATGAAAAACTGTTTTTT. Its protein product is CASSPDRANEKLFF. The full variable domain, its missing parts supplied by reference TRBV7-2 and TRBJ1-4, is GAGVSQSPSNKVTEKGKDVELRCDPISGHTALYWYRQSLGQGLEFLIYFQGNSAPDKSGLPSDRFSAERTGGSVSTLTIQRTQQEDSAVYLCASSPDRANEKLFFGSGTQLSVL.

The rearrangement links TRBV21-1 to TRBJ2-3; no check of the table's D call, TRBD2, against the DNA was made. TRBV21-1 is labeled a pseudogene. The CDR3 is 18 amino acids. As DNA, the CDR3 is TGTGCCAGCAGCAAATGGGAATTCCGACTAGCGGGAGATGATACGCAGTATTTT. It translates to CASSKWEFRLAGDDTQYF.

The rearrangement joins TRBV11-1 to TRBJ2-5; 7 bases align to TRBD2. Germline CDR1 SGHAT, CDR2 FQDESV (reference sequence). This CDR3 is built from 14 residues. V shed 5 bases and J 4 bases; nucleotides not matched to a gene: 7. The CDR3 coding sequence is TGTGCCAGCAGCCTGGGACTACGGCGAGAGACCCAGTACTTC. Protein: CASSLGLRRETQYF.

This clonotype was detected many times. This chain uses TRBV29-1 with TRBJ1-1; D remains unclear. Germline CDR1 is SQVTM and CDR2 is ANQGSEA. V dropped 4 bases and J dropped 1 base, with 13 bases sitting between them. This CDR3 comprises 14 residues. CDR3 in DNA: TGCAGCGTTGCAGCCCGGGCCTCGAACACTGAAGCTTTCTTT. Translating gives CSVAARASNTEAFF.

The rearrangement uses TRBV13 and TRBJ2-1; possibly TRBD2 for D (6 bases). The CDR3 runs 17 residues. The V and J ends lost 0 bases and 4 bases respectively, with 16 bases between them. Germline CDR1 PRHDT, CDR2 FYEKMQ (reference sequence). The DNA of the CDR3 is TGTGCCAGCAGCTTAGGCCCCAGTGGCGCGGGATACAATGAGCAGTTCTTC. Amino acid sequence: CASSLGPSGAGYNEQFF.

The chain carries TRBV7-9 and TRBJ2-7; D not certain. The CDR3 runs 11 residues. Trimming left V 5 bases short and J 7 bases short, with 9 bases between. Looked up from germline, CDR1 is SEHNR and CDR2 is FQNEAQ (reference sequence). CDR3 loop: CASSASDEQYF. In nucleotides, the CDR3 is TGTGCCAGCAGCGCCTCTGATGAGCAGTACTTC.

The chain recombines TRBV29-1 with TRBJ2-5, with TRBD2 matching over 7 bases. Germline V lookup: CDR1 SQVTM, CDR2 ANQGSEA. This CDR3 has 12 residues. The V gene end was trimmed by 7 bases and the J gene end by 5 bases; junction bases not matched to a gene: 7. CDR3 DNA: TGCAGCGGGGGGGAGGGGAGTGAGACCCAGTACTTC. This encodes CSGGEGSETQYF.

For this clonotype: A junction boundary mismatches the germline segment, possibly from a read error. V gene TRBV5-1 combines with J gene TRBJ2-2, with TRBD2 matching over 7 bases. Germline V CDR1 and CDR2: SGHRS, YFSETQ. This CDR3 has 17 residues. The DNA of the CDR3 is TGCGCCAGCAGTTTGGGCCAGCTAGCGGCAAACACCGGGGAGCTGTTTTTT. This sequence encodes CASSLGQLAANTGELFF.

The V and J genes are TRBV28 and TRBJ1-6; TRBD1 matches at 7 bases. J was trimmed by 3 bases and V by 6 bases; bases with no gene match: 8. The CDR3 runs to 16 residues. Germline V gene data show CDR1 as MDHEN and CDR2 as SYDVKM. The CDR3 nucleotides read TGTGCCAGCAGGTTCTGGGACAGCTTCTATAATTCACCCCTCCACTTT. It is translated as CASRFWDSFYNSPLHF.

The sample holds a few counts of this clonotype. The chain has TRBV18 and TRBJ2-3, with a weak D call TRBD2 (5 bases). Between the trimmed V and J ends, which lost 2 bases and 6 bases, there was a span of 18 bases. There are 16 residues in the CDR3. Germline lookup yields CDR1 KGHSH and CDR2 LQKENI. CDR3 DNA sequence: TGTGCCAGCTCACCAATGGCTAGCCGCCTGAGGGATACGCAGTATTTT. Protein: CASSPMASRLRDTQYF.

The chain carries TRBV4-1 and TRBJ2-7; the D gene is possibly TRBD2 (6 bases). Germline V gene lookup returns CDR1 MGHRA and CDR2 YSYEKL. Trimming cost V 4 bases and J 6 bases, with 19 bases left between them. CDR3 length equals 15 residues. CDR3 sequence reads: CASSPWPLGGGEQYF. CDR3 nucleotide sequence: TGCGCCAGCAGCCCATGGCCCCTGGGGGGTGGCGAGCAGTACTTC.

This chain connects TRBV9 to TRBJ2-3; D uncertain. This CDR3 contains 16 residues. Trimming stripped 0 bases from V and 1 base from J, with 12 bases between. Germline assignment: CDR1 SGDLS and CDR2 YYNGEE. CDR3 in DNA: TGTGCCAGCAGCGTAGGGTACAGCCGTCGCACAGATACGCAGTATTTT. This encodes CASSVGYSRRTDTQYF.

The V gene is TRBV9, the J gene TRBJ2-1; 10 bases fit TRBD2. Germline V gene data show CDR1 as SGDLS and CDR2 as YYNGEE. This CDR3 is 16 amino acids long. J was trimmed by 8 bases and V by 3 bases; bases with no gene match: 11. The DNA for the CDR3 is TGTGCCAGCAGCGGGGTCCTAGCGGGAGTTGAGGATGAGCAGTTCTTC. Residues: CASSGVLAGVEDEQFF.

CDR3 coding DNA: TGTGCCAGCAGCGCTGGGGCAGAACGGGAGACCTCCTTGGGCGAGCAGTACTTC. Translated: CASSAGAERETSLGEQYF. The chain recombines TRBV7-6 with TRBJ2-7; D might be TRBD2 (6 bases). CDR1 SGHVS and CDR2 FNYEAQ come from the germline V gene. V was shortened by 5 bases and J by 6 bases, with 29 bases between the two germline ends. The CDR3 is 18 residues long.

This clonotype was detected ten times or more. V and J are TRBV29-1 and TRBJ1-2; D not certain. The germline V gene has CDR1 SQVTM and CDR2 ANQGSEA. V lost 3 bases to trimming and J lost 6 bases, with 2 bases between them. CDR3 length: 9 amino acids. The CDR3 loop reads CSVDHGYTF. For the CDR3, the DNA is TGCAGCGTTGATCATGGCTACACCTTC.

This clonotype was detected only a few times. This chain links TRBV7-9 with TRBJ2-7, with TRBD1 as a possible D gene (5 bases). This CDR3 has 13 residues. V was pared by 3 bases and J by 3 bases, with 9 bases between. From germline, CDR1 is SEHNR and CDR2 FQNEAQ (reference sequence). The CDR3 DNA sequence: TGTGCCAGCAGCTTGGACACCGGCTACGAGCAGTACTTC. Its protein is CASSLDTGYEQYF.

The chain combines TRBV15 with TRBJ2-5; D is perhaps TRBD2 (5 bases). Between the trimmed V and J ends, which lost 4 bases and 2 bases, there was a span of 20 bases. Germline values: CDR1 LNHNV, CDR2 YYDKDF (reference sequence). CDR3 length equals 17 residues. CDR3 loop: CATSTARSAEAQETQYF. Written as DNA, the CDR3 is TGTGCCACCAGCACCGCCCGCTCAGCGGAGGCTCAAGAGACCCAGTACTTC.

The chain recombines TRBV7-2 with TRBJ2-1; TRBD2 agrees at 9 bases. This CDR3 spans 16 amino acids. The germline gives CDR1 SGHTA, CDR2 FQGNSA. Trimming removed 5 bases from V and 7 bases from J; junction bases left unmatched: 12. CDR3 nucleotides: TGTGCCAGCAGCCCCCAGACTAGCGGCCCGGGGAATGAGCAGTTCTTC. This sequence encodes CASSPQTSGPGNEQFF.

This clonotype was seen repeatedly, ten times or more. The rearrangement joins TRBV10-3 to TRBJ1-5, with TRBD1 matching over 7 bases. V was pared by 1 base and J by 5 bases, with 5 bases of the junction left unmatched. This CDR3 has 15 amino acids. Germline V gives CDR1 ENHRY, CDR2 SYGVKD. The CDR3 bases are TGTGCCATCAGTGAGTTGGCAGGGACAGATCAGCCCCAGCATTTT. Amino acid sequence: CAISELAGTDQPQHF.

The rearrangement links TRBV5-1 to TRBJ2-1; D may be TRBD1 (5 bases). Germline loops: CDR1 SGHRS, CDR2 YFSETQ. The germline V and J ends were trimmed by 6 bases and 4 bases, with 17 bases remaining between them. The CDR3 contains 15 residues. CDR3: CASTPAGNVYNEQFF. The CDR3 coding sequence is TGCGCCAGCACGCCAGCAGGGAACGTATACAATGAGCAGTTCTTC.